This entry concerns a single TCR beta chain. This CDR3 spans 15 amino acids. J gave up 3 bases and V 4 bases, and 9 bases lay outside the gene matches. The germline V gene encodes CDR1 SGDLS and CDR2 YYNGEE. The sample is drawn from a study of cytomegalovirus exposure and HLA in healthy donors. Vbeta (60) and Jbeta (13) primers were used in the PCR. Assay used: immunoSEQ multiplex PCR; TCRdb lists only in-frame clones, some missing. The sample lists about 130,000 clones, over 75% occurring once. Sequenced material: PBMCs. The V and J genes are TRBV9 and TRBJ2-7; 8 nucleotides align to TRBD1. The sequence was obtained from a man aged 50 or older in good health and CMV-seronegative. The CDR3 is CASSLQDRGGYEQYF. The CDR3 DNA sequence: TGTGCCAGCAGCTTACAAGACAGGGGCGGCTACGAGCAGTACTTC.